This T cell receptor beta chain stems from a study of blood T cells in healthy people across ages. A second PCR of 7 to 11 cycles used a sample-barcoded 5' primer and a J-beta primer mix. TCRdb re-derived calls from the 5' RACE reads in MiXCR, one entry per CDR3 protein. The sample includes 650,000 to 800,000 distinct CDR3 sequences, approximately 52% of them seen just once. This clonotype is labeled as medium-sized. The target antigen is unknown. Donation came from healthy Caucasian individuals in Russia who were aged 6 to 90. Each sample yielded at least 6 micrograms of PBMC total RNA. Trimming pared 5 bases from V and 4 bases from J, leaving 19 bases between. The CDR3 runs to 16 residues. Germline loops: CDR1 MNHEY, CDR2 SVGAGI. General observations from the study: Because donor CMV status was unknown, expanded clonotype changes were possibly confounded.

V gene TRBV6-5 combines with J gene TRBJ2-3; D possibly matches TRBD1 or TRBD2 (7 bases each). Sequencing was carried out using blood. This TCR came from a woman aged 80 or older in good health. CDR3 nucleotides: TGTGCCAGCAGTCCTGGGGGGAGGGGGCGGTCAGATACGCAGTATTTT. Its protein is CASSPGGRGRSDTQYF.